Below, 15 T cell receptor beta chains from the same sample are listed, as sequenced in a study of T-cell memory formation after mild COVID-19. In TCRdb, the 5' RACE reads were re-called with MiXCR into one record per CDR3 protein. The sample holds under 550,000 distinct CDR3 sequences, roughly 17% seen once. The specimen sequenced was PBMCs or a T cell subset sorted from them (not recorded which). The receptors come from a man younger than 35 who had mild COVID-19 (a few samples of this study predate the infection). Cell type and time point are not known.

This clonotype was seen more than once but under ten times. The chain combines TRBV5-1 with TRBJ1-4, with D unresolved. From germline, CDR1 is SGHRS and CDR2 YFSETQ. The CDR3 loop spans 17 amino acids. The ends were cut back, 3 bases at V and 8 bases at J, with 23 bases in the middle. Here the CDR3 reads CASSSRGVAAGKEKLFF. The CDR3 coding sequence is TGCGCCAGCAGCTCCCGTGGGGTGGCGGCGGGGAAAGAAAAACTGTTTTTT.

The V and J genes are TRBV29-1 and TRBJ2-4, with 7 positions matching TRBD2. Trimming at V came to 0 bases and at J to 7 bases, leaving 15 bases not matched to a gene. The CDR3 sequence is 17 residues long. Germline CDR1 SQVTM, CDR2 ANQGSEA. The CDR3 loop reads CSVEDPRAGVSRNIQYF. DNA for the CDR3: TGCAGCGTTGAAGATCCGCGTGCGGGAGTTTCAAGGAACATTCAGTACTTC.

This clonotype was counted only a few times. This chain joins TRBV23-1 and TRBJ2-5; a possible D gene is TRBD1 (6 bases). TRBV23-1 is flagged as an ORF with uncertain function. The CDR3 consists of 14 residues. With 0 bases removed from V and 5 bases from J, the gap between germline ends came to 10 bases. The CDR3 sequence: CASSQSGAGETQYF. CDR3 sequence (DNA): TGCGCCAGCAGTCAATCGGGGGCAGGGGAGACCCAGTACTTC.

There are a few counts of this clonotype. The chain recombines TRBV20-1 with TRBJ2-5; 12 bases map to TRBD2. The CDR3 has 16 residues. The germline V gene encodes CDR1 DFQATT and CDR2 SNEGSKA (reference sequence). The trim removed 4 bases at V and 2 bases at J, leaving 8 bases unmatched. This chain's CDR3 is CSATTTSGGLQETQYF. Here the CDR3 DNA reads TGCAGTGCTACGACGACTAGCGGGGGATTACAAGAGACCCAGTACTTC.

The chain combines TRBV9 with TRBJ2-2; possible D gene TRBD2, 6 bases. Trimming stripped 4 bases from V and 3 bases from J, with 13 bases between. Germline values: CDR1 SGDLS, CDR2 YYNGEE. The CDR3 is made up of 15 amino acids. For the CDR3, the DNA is TGTGCCAGCAGCCGACTAGGGTCACACACCGGGGAGCTGTTTTTT. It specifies CASSRLGSHTGELFF.

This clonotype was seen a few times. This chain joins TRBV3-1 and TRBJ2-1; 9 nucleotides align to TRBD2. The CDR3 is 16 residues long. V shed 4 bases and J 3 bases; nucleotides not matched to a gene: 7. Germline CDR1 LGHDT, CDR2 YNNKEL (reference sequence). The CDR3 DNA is TGTGCCAGCAGCCTCCTAGCGGGGACGCTCTACAATGAGCAGTTCTTC. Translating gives CASSLLAGTLYNEQFF.

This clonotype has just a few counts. The CDR3 nucleotides read TGTGCCAGCAGTCGGGACAGGCGGGGCACTGAAGCTTTCTTT. It codes for CASSRDRRGTEAFF. The chain has TRBV6-5 and TRBJ1-1, with 8 nucleotides matching TRBD1. CDR3 length: 14 amino acids. The J segment lost 4 bases and the V segment lost 5 bases, leaving 6 bases of the junction unmatched. Germline assignment: CDR1 MNHEY and CDR2 SVGAGI.

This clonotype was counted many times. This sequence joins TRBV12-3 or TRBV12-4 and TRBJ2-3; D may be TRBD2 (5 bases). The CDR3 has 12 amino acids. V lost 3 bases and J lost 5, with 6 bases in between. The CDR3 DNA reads TGTGCCAGCAGTTTGGCGGGAGATACGCAGTATTTT. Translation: CASSLAGDTQYF.

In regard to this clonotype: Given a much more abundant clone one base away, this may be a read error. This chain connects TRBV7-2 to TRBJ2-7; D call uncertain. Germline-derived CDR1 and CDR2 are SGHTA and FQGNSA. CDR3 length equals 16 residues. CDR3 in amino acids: CSSSPVPGSYSYEQYF. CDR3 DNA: TGTTCCAGCAGCCCCGTTCCGGGCAGTTACTCCTACGAGCAGTACTTC.

CDR3 amino acids: CAWDRGQDQPQHF. The CDR3 nucleotides read TGTGCCTGGGACAGGGGGCAAGATCAGCCCCAGCATTTT. The chain recombines TRBV30 with TRBJ1-5, with 10 bases matching TRBD1. The length of the CDR3 is 13 residues. Per germline, CDR1 GTSNPN and CDR2 SVGIG (reference sequence). V lost 5 bases to trimming and J lost 5 bases; unmatched junction nucleotides: 3.

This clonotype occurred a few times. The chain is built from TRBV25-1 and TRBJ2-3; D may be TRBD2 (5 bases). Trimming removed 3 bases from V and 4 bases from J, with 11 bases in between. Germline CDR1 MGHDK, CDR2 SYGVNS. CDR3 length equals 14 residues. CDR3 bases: TGTGCCAGCAGTGAGCTGGACTCATCAGATACGCAGTATTTT. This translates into CASSELDSSDTQYF.

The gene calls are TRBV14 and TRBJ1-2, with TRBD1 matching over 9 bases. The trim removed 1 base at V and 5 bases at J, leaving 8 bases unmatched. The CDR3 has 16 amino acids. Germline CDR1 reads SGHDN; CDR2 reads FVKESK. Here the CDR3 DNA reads TGTGCCAGCAGCCAAGTCGGGACAGGGCTCCTTTATGGCTACACCTTC. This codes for CASSQVGTGLLYGYTF.

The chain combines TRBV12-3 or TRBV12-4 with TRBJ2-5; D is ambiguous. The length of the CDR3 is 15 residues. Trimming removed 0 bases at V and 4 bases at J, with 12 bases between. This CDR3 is CASSLALATLETQYF. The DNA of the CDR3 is TGTGCCAGCAGTTTAGCGCTCGCGACATTAGAGACCCAGTACTTC.

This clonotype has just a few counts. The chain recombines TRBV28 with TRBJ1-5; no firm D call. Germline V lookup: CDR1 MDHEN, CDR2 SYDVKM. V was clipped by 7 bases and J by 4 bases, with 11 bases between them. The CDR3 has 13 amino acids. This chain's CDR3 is CASIQARNQPQHF. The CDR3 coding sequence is TGTGCCAGCATCCAGGCCAGGAATCAGCCCCAGCATTTT.

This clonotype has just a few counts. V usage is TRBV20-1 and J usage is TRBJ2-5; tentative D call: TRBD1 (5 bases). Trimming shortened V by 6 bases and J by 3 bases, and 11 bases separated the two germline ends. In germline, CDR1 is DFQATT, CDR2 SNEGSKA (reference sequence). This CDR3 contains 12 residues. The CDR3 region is CSATGRKETQYF. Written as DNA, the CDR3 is TGCAGTGCCACAGGACGGAAAGAGACCCAGTACTTC.